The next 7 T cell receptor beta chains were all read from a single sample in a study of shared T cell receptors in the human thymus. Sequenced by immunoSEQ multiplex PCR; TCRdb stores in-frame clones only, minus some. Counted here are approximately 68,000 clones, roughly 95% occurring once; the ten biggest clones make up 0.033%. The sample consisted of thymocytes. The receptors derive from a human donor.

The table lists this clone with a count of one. The CDR3 DNA sequence: TGTGCCAGCAGCTTGCACTCCGGGACTAGCGGGGGGGGTCAAGAGACCCAGTACTTC. Its translation is CASSLHSGTSGGGQETQYF. V usage is TRBV11-2 and J usage is TRBJ2-5; 16 bases are a match to TRBD2. This CDR3 contains 19 residues. Germline V gene data show CDR1 as SGHAT and CDR2 as FQNNGV. With 3 bases clipped from V and 2 bases from J, the junction kept 9 bases outside the gene matches.

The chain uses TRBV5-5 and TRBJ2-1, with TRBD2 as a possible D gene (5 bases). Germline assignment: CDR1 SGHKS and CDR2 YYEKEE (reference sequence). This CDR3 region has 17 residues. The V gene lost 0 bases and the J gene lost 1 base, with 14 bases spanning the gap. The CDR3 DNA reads TGTGCCAGCAGCTTGGCTTTACCGAGGAGGTCCTACAATGAGCAGTTCTTC. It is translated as CASSLALPRRSYNEQFF.

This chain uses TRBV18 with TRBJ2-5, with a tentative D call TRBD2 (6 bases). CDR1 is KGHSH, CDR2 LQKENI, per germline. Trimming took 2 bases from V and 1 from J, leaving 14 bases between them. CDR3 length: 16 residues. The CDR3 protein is CASSPLAVGVQETQYF. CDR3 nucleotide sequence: TGTGCCAGCTCACCATTAGCGGTCGGCGTCCAAGAGACCCAGTACTTC.

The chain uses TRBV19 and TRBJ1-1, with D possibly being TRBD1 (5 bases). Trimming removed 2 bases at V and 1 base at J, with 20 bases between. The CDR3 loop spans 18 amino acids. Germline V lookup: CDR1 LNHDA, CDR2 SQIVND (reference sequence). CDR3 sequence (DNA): TGTGCCAGTAGTATATCGACAGATCTTGGCGTTCGGAACACTGAAGCTTTCTTT. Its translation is CASSISTDLGVRNTEAFF.

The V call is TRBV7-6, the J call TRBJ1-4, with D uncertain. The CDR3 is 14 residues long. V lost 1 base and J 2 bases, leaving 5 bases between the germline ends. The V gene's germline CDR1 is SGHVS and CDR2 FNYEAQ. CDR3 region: CASSLGGTNEKLFF. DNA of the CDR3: TGTGCCAGCAGCTTAGGAGGCACTAATGAAAAACTGTTTTTT.

The CDR3 sequence: CASSPKTNRDRGPNTEAFF. The CDR3 nucleotides read TGTGCCAGCAGCCCGAAAACAAACCGGGACAGGGGCCCGAACACTGAAGCTTTCTTT. V gene TRBV7-9 combines with J gene TRBJ1-1; the match to TRBD1 covers 10 bases. Germline V CDR1 and CDR2: SEHNR, FQNEAQ (reference sequence). Germline trimming cut 5 bases from V and 1 base from J; bases unmatched to any gene: 16. The CDR3 runs 19 residues.

The CDR3 DNA is TGCGCCAGCAGCCAAGATCCACAAACGTACTCCTACGAGCAGTACTTC. This sequence encodes CASSQDPQTYSYEQYF. This sequence joins TRBV4-3 and TRBJ2-7; no reliable D call. The CDR3 spans 16 residues. Germline CDR1 and CDR2: LGHNA and YSLEER. Trimming took off 0 bases at V and 0 bases at J, with 12 bases between the two ends.